The rows below give T cell receptor beta chains drawn from one sample of a study of blood T cells in healthy people across ages. TCRdb processed the 5' RACE reads anew with MiXCR; each CDR3 protein has one entry. The repertoire holds more than 900,000 distinct CDR3 sequences, with 25% as singletons. The data also belong to a second study, concerning T cells of mothers and their children.

Sequencing used blood. These receptor sequences come from a girl aged 2-10 years in good health. Both conserved end residues are part of each CDR3. D genes are given only for firm matches. Clone size is shown for a subset of rows, as once, few, many or a class of expanded clone.

D: TRBD1
V: TRBV4-2
J: TRBJ2-5
size: NA
DNA: TGTGCCAGCAGCCAAGGAGGCGGACAGGGAGTAGGAGAGACCCAGTACTTC
CDR3: CASSQGGGQGVGETQYF

D: NA
V: TRBV3-1
J: TRBJ2-7
size: few
DNA: TGTGCCAGCAGCCAAGACGTAGGGTACGAGCAGTACTTC
CDR3: CASSQDVGYEQYF

D: TRBD2
V: TRBV5-6
J: TRBJ2-5
size: NA
DNA: TGTGCCAGCAGCCAGCTGACTAGCTGGGAGACCCAGTACTTC
CDR3: CASSQLTSWETQYF

D: NA
V: TRBV7-9
J: TRBJ1-2
size: few
DNA: TGTGCCAGCAGTAAAAGGCTACAGGAACATGTTAACTATGGCTACACCTTC
CDR3: CASSKRLQEHVNYGYTF

D: NA
V: TRBV7-8
J: TRBJ2-3
size: few
DNA: TGTGCCAGCAGCTTAGGATTGCGGGGAAGCACAGATACGCAGTATTTT
CDR3: CASSLGLRGSTDTQYF

D: NA
V: TRBV7-2
J: TRBJ1-3
size: few
DNA: TGTGCCAGCAGCTTCAGTGGGCCTGGAAACACCATATATTTT
CDR3: CASSFSGPGNTIYF

D: NA
V: TRBV18
J: TRBJ2-3
size: NA
DNA: TGTGCCAGCTCACCACCCTCGGACCAAGCAGATACGCAGTATTTT
CDR3: CASSPPSDQADTQYF

D: NA
V: TRBV29-1
J: TRBJ1-2
size: NA
DNA: TGCAGCGTTGTTCGGGAACACTATGGCTACACCTTC
CDR3: CSVVREHYGYTF

D: NA
V: TRBV5-1
J: TRBJ1-2
size: NA
DNA: TGCGCCAGCACAAGGGGGGACCGGACAGAGGGTGGCTACACCTTC
CDR3: CASTRGDRTEGGYTF

D: TRBD1
V: TRBV27
J: TRBJ1-1
size: few
DNA: TGTGCCAGCAGACAACAAATCCCCGGGACAGGGTACACTGAAGCTTTCTTT
CDR3: CASRQQIPGTGYTEAFF

D: TRBD2
V: TRBV7-2
J: TRBJ2-4
size: few
DNA: TGTGCCAGCAGCGCCACTAGCGGGAGGGCCATGAACATTCAGTACTTC
CDR3: CASSATSGRAMNIQYF

D: NA
V: TRBV6-2/TRBV6-3
J: TRBJ1-1
size: few
DNA: TGTGCCAGCAGCCGGGACGGTGCAAACACTGAAGCTTTCTTT
CDR3: CASSRDGANTEAFF

D: TRBD2
V: TRBV9
J: TRBJ2-1
size: once
DNA: TGTGCCAGCAGACCTCTTCTAGCGGGGGATTACAATGAGCAGTTCTTC
CDR3: CASRPLLAGDYNEQFF

D: TRBD1
V: TRBV12-3/TRBV12-4
J: TRBJ1-6
size: NA
DNA: TGTGCCAGCAGTTTTGGGACAGGAACACCCCTCCACTTT
CDR3: CASSFGTGTPLHF

D: NA
V: TRBV12-3/TRBV12-4
J: TRBJ1-2
size: few
DNA: TGTGCCAGCAGTTTCTGGGGAGTCCGTGGGTATGGCTACACCTTC
CDR3: CASSFWGVRGYGYTF

D: NA
V: TRBV7-9
J: TRBJ1-1
size: NA
DNA: TGTGCCAGCAGCTTTGCAGGGGATGAAGCTTTCTTT
CDR3: CASSFAGDEAFF

D: NA
V: TRBV7-9
J: TRBJ2-5
size: few
DNA: TGTGCCAGCAGCTTAAGGGAGAGGGAGACCCAGTACTTC
CDR3: CASSLRERETQYF

D: TRBD1
V: TRBV6-5
J: TRBJ1-6
size: few
DNA: TGTGCCAGCAGTTACCTAGGGACAGGGGGTAGCTCCTATAATTCACCCCTCCACTTT
CDR3: CASSYLGTGGSSYNSPLHF

D: NA
V: TRBV12-3/TRBV12-4
J: TRBJ1-2
size: NA
DNA: TGTGCCAGCACTGCCCCTAGGGCAGGGGACAACCATGGCTACACCTTC
CDR3: CASTAPRAGDNHGYTF

D: NA
V: TRBV9
J: TRBJ1-5
size: NA
DNA: TGTGCCAGCAGCGTAGAGTATCTCAATCAGCCCCAGCATTTT
CDR3: CASSVEYLNQPQHF

D: NA
V: TRBV9
J: TRBJ2-3
size: few
DNA: TGTGCCAGCAGCGTAGGAGAAGCGGTAGATACGCAGTATTTT
CDR3: CASSVGEAVDTQYF

D: TRBD1
V: TRBV5-1
J: TRBJ1-3
size: few
DNA: TGCGCCAGCAGCTCAAGGACAGGGACGTCTGGAAACACCATATATTTT
CDR3: CASSSRTGTSGNTIYF

D: TRBD1
V: TRBV6-5
J: TRBJ2-7
size: NA
DNA: TGTGCCAGCAGTTATTCAGTGGGACAGCCCTACGAGCAGTACTTC
CDR3: CASSYSVGQPYEQYF

D: TRBD1
V: TRBV14
J: TRBJ2-1
size: few
DNA: TGTGCCAGCAGCTCGTGGACAGGGAGCAATGAGCAGTTCTTC
CDR3: CASSSWTGSNEQFF

D: NA
V: TRBV7-9
J: TRBJ1-1
size: NA
DNA: TGTGCCAGCAGCGGTTCGCAGACGTTGAACACTGAAGCTTTCTTT
CDR3: CASSGSQTLNTEAFF

D: NA
V: TRBV2
J: TRBJ1-1
size: NA
DNA: TGTGCCAGCAGCCTCGGGGGACATTCGAACACTGAAGCTTTCTTT
CDR3: CASSLGGHSNTEAFF

D: NA
V: TRBV7-9
J: TRBJ2-7
size: few
DNA: TGTGCCAGCAGCTTATATTTAGTCTACGAGCAGTACTTC
CDR3: CASSLYLVYEQYF

D: TRBD2
V: TRBV29-1
J: TRBJ2-1
size: few
DNA: TGCAGCGTTGCCCCACTAGCGGGAGCCGATGAGCAGTTCTTC
CDR3: CSVAPLAGADEQFF

D: NA
V: TRBV12-3/TRBV12-4
J: TRBJ2-7
size: few
DNA: TGTGCCAGCAGTTCCCTGAGGACAGCCTACGAGCAGTACTTC
CDR3: CASSSLRTAYEQYF

D: TRBD2
V: TRBV27
J: TRBJ2-7
size: NA
DNA: TGTGCCAGCAGTTCCAATTTAGCGGGAGACGAGCAGTACTTC
CDR3: CASSSNLAGDEQYF

D: NA
V: TRBV7-9
J: TRBJ2-5
size: NA
DNA: TGTGCCAGCAGCTTAGGCACCGGGCTCGGAGAGACCCAGTACTTC
CDR3: CASSLGTGLGETQYF

D: TRBD2
V: TRBV20-1
J: TRBJ2-3
size: NA
DNA: TGCAGTGCTAGAACCAGCGGGAGTAGCACAGATACGCAGTATTTT
CDR3: CSARTSGSSTDTQYF

D: TRBD2
V: TRBV7-3
J: TRBJ2-3
size: NA
DNA: TGTGCCAGCAGATATAGGGGGGGACTAGAGGTAGATACGCAGTATTTT
CDR3: CASRYRGGLEVDTQYF

D: NA
V: TRBV27
J: TRBJ2-1
size: few
DNA: TGTGCCAGCAGTCCCGGGGGGCCATGGAATGAGCAGTTCTTC
CDR3: CASSPGGPWNEQFF

D: TRBD2
V: TRBV9
J: TRBJ2-5
size: once
DNA: TGTGCCAGCAGCGTAGGAGCGGGAAAAGAGACCCAGTACTTC
CDR3: CASSVGAGKETQYF

D: TRBD2
V: TRBV20-1
J: TRBJ2-7
size: NA
DNA: TGCAGTGCTGGTAGCGGGACTTTCTACGAGCAGTACTTC
CDR3: CSAGSGTFYEQYF

D: NA
V: TRBV21-1
J: TRBJ2-3
size: few
DNA: TGTGCCAGCAGCAATTCGCTAGCGGGAGGAACAGATACGCAGTATTTT
CDR3: CASSNSLAGGTDTQYF

D: NA
V: TRBV12-3/TRBV12-4
J: TRBJ1-2
size: few
DNA: TGTGCCAGCAGTTTAGGGACACCAAACTATGGCTACACCTTC
CDR3: CASSLGTPNYGYTF

D: NA
V: TRBV2
J: TRBJ2-1
size: NA
DNA: TGTGCCAGCAGTGAAGAGGCAGACAATGAGCAGTTCTTC
CDR3: CASSEEADNEQFF

D: NA
V: TRBV7-2
J: TRBJ2-7
size: few
DNA: TGTGCCAGCAGCTTATTTACAGGGCCTGGCTACGAGCAGTACTTC
CDR3: CASSLFTGPGYEQYF

D: NA
V: TRBV9
J: TRBJ1-1
size: few
DNA: TGTGCCAGCAGCGCTGACGGGTCTGCAAAAACTGAAGCTTTCTTT
CDR3: CASSADGSAKTEAFF

D: TRBD1
V: TRBV5-6
J: TRBJ1-1
size: NA
DNA: TGTGCCAGCAGCTTTTACAGGGGGCCTTCCTCTGAAGCTTTCTTT
CDR3: CASSFYRGPSSEAFF

D: TRBD2
V: TRBV29-1
J: TRBJ2-7
size: few
DNA: TGCAGCGTCCTACCGGGGACTAGCGGGAACGACGAGCAGTACTTC
CDR3: CSVLPGTSGNDEQYF

D: NA
V: TRBV20-1
J: TRBJ1-4
size: few
DNA: TGCAGTGCTCGAATCCCCGGGACCACCCATGAAAAACTGTTTTTT
CDR3: CSARIPGTTHEKLFF

D: NA
V: TRBV20-1
J: TRBJ2-1
size: NA
DNA: TGCAGTGCTAGAGATGTGTGGGGTATCTACAATGAGCAGTTCTTC
CDR3: CSARDVWGIYNEQFF

D: NA
V: TRBV12-5
J: TRBJ2-7
size: NA
DNA: TGTGCTAGTGGCGACTACACAGGGTCTTGGGGCTACGAGCAGTACTTC
CDR3: CASGDYTGSWGYEQYF

D: NA
V: TRBV11-3
J: TRBJ2-5
size: few
DNA: TGTGCCAGCAGCTTGGAGGGGGTGAAGTTCTTC
CDR3: CASSLEGVKFF

D: NA
V: TRBV27
J: TRBJ1-2
size: few
DNA: TGTGCCAGCAGTCCCTATACGGGGCGAGGCTGCACCTTC
CDR3: CASSPYTGRGCTF

D: TRBD1
V: TRBV7-2
J: TRBJ1-2
size: NA
DNA: TGTGCCAGCAGCGGGACAGGGTCTCCCGTAAACTATGGCTACACCTTC
CDR3: CASSGTGSPVNYGYTF

D: NA
V: TRBV15
J: TRBJ2-7
size: NA
DNA: TGTGCCACCAGCAGAGTCTTGAGCTCCTACGAGCAGTACTTC
CDR3: CATSRVLSSYEQYF

D: TRBD2
V: TRBV10-3
J: TRBJ2-3
size: few
DNA: TGTGCCATCAGTGAGTCTGAACTAGCGGGAGCAGATACGCAGTATTTT
CDR3: CAISESELAGADTQYF

D: NA
V: TRBV29-1
J: TRBJ2-4
size: few
DNA: TGCAGCGTTGAACGGAACTTAGCCAAAAACATTCAGTACTTC
CDR3: CSVERNLAKNIQYF